The clone carrying this T cell receptor (beta chain) has a handful of counts. The sample originates from a study of T cells in Graves' hyperthyroidism and ophthalmopathy. Patients were excluded for uncontrolled infection, other autoimmune disease, pregnancy or lactation. RNA transcripts provided the source from which TCR beta CDR3 regions were amplified. TCR CDR3 underwent first-round RT-PCR with the HTBI primer set. TCRdb independently ran MiXCR on the multiplex PCR reads; one entry per CDR3 protein. The table has about 520,000 distinct CDR3 sequences, roughly 24% seen once; the top ten hold approximately 11%. The TCR sequence derives from a woman in her 30s with Graves' ophthalmopathy. Sequenced sample: blood.

CDR3 nucleotide sequence: TGCAGTGGCCAGGGGGCGTGGACTGAAGCTTTCTTT. Its translation is CSGQGAWTEAFF. This rearrangement joins TRBV20-1 to TRBJ1-1; 8 nucleotides line up with TRBD1. This CDR3 contains 12 residues. Per germline, CDR1 DFQATT and CDR2 SNEGSKA (reference sequence). J gave up 5 bases and V 7 bases, and 6 bases lay outside the gene matches.